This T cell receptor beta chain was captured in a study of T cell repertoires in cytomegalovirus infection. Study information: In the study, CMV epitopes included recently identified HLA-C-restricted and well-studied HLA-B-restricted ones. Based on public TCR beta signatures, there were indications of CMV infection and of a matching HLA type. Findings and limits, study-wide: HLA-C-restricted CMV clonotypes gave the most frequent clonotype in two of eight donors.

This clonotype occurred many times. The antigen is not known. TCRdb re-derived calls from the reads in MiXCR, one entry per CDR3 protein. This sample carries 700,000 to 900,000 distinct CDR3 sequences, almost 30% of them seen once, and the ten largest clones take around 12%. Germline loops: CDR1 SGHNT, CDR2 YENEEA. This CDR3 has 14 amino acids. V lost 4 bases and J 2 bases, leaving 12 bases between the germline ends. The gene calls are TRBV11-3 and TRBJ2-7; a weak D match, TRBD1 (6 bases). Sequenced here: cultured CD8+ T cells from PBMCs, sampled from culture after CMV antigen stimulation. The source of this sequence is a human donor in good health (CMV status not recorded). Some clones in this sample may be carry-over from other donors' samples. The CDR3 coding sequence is TGTGCCAGCAGCTCCGGACAGTCTCCCTACGAGCAGTACTTC. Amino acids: CASSSGQSPYEQYF. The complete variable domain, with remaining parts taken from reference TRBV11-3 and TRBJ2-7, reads EAGVVQSPRYKIIEKKQPVAFWCNPISGHNTLYWYLQNLGQGPELLIRYENEEAVDDSQLPKDRFSAERLKGVDSTLKIQPAELGDSAVYLCASSSGQSPYEQYFGPGTRLTVT.